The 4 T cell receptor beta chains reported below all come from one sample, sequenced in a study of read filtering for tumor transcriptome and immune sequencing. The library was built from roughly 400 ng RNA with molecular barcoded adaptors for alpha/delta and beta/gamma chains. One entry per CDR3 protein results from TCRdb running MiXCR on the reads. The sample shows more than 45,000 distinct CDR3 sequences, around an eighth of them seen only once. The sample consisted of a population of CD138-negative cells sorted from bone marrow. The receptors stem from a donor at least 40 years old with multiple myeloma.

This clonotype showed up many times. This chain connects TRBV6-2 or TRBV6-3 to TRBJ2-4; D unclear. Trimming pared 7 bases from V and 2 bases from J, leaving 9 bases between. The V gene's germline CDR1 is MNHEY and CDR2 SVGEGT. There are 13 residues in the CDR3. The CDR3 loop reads CASTWGSKNIQYF. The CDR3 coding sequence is TGTGCCAGCACCTGGGGTTCCAAAAACATTCAGTACTTC.

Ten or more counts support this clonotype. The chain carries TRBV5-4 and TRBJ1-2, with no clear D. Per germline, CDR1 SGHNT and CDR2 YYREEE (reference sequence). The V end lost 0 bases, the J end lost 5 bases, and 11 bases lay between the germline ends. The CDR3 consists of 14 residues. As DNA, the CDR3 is TGTGCCAGCAGCTTGGCCCCGGCGGAATATGGCTACACCTTC. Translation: CASSLAPAEYGYTF.

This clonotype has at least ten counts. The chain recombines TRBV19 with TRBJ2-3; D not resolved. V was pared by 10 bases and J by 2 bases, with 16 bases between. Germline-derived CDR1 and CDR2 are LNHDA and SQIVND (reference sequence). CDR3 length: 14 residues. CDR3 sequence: CATRTEFTTDTQYF. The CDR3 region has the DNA TGTGCCACCAGAACGGAGTTCACCACAGATACGCAGTATTTT.

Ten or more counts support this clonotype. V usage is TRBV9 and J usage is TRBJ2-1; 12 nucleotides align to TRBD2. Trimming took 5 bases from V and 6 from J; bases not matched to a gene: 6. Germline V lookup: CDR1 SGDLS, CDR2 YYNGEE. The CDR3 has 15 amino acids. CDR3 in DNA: TGTGCCAGCAGTAGGACTAGCGGGGAGACCAATGAGCAGTTCTTC. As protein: CASSRTSGETNEQFF.